This TCR beta chain was sequenced for a study of T cells after yellow fever vaccination. This clonotype was observed many times. Its antigen remains unknown. The study's findings and limits: Booster sampling recovered most clones from primary vaccination (around 96% CD4, around 90% CD8).

V lost 2 bases and J lost 5; bases outside the gene matches: 4. Germline loops: CDR1 SGHTA, CDR2 FQGNSA. The CDR3 consists of 15 residues. For TCR, cDNA came from 5'RACE template switching, which added a universal primer site and UMIs. In TCRdb, the 5' RACE reads were re-called with MiXCR into one record per CDR3 protein. The data show approximately 160,000 distinct CDR3 sequences, about 6% seen once. This chain connects TRBV7-2 to TRBJ1-1; 11 bases line up with TRBD1. The source is a man in his late teens or twenties who received the YFV17D yellow fever vaccine. The source was CD4+ T cells sorted from PBMCs, collected on the day of the first yellow fever vaccination. CDR3 protein: CASSLFGTGGTEAFF. The CDR3 DNA follows: TGTGCCAGCAGCTTATTTGGGACAGGGGGAACTGAAGCTTTCTTT.